This T cell receptor (beta chain) comes out of a study of CD8+ T cells in alopecia areata. Reverse transcribed after extraction, RNA yielded cDNA as the sequencing template. The repertoire was sequenced with immunoSEQ multiplex PCR; TCRdb's copy has only in-frame clones and lacks some. The table includes more than 95,000 clones, 55% to 80% detected once. Broader study findings: Normal scalp had lower clonality than lesional scalp, with alopecia totalis/universalis lesions showing this most strongly. Scalp samples also yield sequences from resident alphabeta T cells of normal skin.

Germline-derived CDR1 and CDR2 are KGHSH and LQKENI. V lost 6 bases to trimming and J lost 4 bases, with 18 bases between them. This CDR3 is 15 amino acids long. Worth noting for this clone: Its antigen remains unknown.

This receptor was obtained from a human donor in good health. V and J are TRBV18 and TRBJ1-1; no clear D. The sample comprised CD4+ T cells sorted from blood. The CDR3 spells CASSLGLGSGTEAFF. For the CDR3, the DNA is TGTGCCAGCTCTCTCGGGCTGGGTAGCGGCACTGAAGCTTTCTTT.